One T cell receptor beta chain is described in this entry. Clones were sequenced by immunoSEQ multiplex PCR, and TCRdb holds only the in-frame ones, with some missing. The sample gives more than 85,000 clones, about 92% of which show up once; about 0.32% is in the top ten. Germline CDR1 SGHTA, CDR2 FQGTGA. This CDR3 is 17 amino acids long. V was cut by 3 bases and J by 2 bases, with 16 bases left in between. The data are from a study of siplizumab effects on memory and regulatory T cells. Specimen: CD4+ T cells sorted from blood. The chain uses TRBV7-3 and TRBJ2-2, with D maybe TRBD2 (6 bases). This TCR was sampled from a human donor in good health. DNA of the CDR3: TGTGCCAGCAGCTTGATATCCGGGACTGGAAACACCGGGGAGCTGTTTTTT. Translated: CASSLISGTGNTGELFF.